This T cell receptor beta chain was sequenced during a study of shared clonotypes between healthy human individuals. The table came from immunoSEQ multiplex PCR; TCRdb's copy has only in-frame clones and leaves some out. The sample holds about 510,000 clones, about 75% seen once. Trimming cost V 4 bases and J 6 bases; bases outside gene matches: 6. The CDR3 loop spans 14 amino acids. Per germline, CDR1 KGHSH and CDR2 LQKENI. Each of the donors was a healthy adult who was HIV-negative and had not had a recent acute infection or vaccination. For genomic DNA, unsorted samples relied on around 86 million PBMCs. This clone showed up many times.

The chain couples TRBV18 to TRBJ2-1, with 7 bases fitting TRBD1. This clonotype originated in a woman aged 40 to 55 in good health. Some clones in this sample may be carry-over from other donors' samples. Source material: PBMCs. CDR3 amino acids: CASSRDRAGNEQFF. CDR3 DNA: TGTGCCAGCTCACGAGACAGGGCGGGCAATGAGCAGTTCTTC.